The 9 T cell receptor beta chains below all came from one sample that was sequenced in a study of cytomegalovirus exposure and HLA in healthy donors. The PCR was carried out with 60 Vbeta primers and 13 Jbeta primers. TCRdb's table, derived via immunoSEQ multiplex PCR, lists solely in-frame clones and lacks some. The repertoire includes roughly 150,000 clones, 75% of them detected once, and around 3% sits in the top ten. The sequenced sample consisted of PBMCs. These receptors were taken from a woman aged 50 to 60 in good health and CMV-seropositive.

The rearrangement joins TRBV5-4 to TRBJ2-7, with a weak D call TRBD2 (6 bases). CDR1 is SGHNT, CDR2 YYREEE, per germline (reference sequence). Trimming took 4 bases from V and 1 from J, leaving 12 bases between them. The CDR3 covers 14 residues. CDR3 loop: CASSQSGGSYEQYF. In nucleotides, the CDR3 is TGTGCCAGCAGCCAGTCCGGGGGTTCCTACGAGCAGTACTTC.

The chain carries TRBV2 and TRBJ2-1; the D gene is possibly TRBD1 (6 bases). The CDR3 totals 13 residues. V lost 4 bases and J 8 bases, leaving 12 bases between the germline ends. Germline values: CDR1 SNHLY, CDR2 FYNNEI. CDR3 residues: CASSVLQGDEQFF. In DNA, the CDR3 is TGTGCCAGCAGTGTGTTACAGGGCGATGAGCAGTTCTTC. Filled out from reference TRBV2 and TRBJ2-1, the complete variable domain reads EPEVTQTPSHQVTQMGQEVILRCVPISNHLYFYWYRQILGQKVEFLVSFYNNEISEKSEIFDDQFSVERPDGSNFTLKIRSTKLEDSAMYFCASSVLQGDEQFFGPGTRLTVL.

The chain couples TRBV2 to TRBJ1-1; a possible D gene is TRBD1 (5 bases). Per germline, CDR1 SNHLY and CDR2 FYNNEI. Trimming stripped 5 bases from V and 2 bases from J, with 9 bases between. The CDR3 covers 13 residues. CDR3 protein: CASSLTVNTEAFF. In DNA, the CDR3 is TGTGCCAGCAGTTTGACAGTAAACACTGAAGCTTTCTTT.

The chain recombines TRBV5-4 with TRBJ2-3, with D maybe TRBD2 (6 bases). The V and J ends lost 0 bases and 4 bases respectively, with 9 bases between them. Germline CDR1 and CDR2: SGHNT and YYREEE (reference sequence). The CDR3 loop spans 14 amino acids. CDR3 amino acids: CASSLVGEADTQYF. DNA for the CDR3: TGTGCCAGCAGCTTGGTTGGGGAGGCAGATACGCAGTATTTT.

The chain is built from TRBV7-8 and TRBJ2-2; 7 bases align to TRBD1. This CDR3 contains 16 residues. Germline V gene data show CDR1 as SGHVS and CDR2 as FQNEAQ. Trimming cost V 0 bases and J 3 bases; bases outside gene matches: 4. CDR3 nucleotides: TGTGCCAGCAGCTTAGCGGCGGACAGGCACACCGGGGAGCTGTTTTTT. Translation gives CASSLAADRHTGELFF.

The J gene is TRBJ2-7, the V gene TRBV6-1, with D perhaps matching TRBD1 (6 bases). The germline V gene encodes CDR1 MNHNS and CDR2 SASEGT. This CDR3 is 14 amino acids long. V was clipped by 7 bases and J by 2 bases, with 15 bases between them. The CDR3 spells CASIFRDTAYEQYF. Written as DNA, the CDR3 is TGTGCCAGCATTTTTAGGGACACTGCCTACGAGCAGTACTTC.

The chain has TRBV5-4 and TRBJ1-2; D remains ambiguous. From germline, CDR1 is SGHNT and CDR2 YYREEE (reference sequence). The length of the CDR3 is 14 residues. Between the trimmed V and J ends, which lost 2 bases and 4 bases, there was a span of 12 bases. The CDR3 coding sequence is TGTGCCAGCAGCTTATCTCGCGGAGCCTATGGCTACACCTTC. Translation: CASSLSRGAYGYTF.

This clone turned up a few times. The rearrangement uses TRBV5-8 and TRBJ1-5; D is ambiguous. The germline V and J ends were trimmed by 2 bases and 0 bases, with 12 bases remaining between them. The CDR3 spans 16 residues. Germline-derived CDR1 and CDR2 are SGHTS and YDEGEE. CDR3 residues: CASSFRASGSNQPQHF. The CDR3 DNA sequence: TGTGCCAGCAGCTTTCGGGCGAGCGGTAGCAATCAGCCCCAGCATTTT.

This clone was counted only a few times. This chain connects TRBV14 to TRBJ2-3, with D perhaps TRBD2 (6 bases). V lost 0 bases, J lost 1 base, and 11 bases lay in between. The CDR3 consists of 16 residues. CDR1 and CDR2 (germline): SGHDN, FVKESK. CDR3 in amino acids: CASSQDTGVGTDTQYF. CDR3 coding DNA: TGTGCCAGCAGCCAAGATACGGGAGTAGGCACAGATACGCAGTATTTT.